One and the same sample provided the 3 T cell receptor beta chains below, sequenced in a study of cytomegalovirus exposure and HLA in healthy donors. The PCR had 60 Vbeta and 13 Jbeta primers. Here immunoSEQ multiplex PCR was the method, and the copy in TCRdb shows in-frame clones only, minus some. The sample shows around 120,000 clones, 60% to 80% of them seen only once. Sequencing used PBMCs. These receptors originate from a woman aged 60-75 years in good health and CMV-seropositive.

This clone has only a few counts. The same CDR3 arises from other DNA sequences in this sample as well. This chain joins TRBV4-1 and TRBJ1-2; D remains ambiguous. Germline CDR1 MGHRA, CDR2 YSYEKL. The CDR3 covers 14 residues. V shed 0 bases and J shed 4 bases, with 9 bases lying between them. This chain's CDR3 is CASSQEAGIYGYTF. DNA of the CDR3: TGCGCCAGCAGCCAAGAGGCGGGAATCTATGGCTACACCTTC.

The chain has TRBV9 and TRBJ2-7, with 11 bases aligning to TRBD1. Germline trimming cut 0 bases from V and 5 bases from J; bases unmatched to any gene: 4. CDR1 and CDR2 (germline): SGDLS, YYNGEE. CDR3 size: 15 residues. The CDR3 coding sequence is TGTGCCAGCAGCGTAGAGGGGACAGGGGGGGACGAGCAGTACTTC. Its protein product is CASSVEGTGGDEQYF.

The chain couples TRBV6-5 to TRBJ2-7; D perhaps matches TRBD1 (6 bases). CDR1 and CDR2 (germline): MNHEY, SVGAGI. The CDR3 covers 16 residues. V lost 4 bases and J lost 1, with 17 bases in between. The CDR3 DNA follows: TGTGCCAGCAGTTCCCTCAGCCGGGACACTTCCTACGAGCAGTACTTC. Translation: CASSSLSRDTSYEQYF.